This T cell receptor beta chain is from a study of CD8 T cells in ankylosing spondylitis. Study findings and constraints: Reportedly, significant enrichment of disease-linked clones occurred in matched ankylosing spondylitis synovial fluid.

The V and J ends lost 6 bases and 4 bases, in that order; junction bases with no gene match: 16. The CDR3 runs to 16 residues. Germline V gene lookup returns CDR1 SQVTM and CDR2 ANQGSEA. Notes on this clonotype: What it binds is not known.

From the 5' RACE reads, TCRdb called clonotypes with MiXCR, one entry per CDR3 protein. The sample lists about 88,000 distinct CDR3 sequences, around 30% occurring once. The TCR sequence derives from a male donor with ankylosing spondylitis or in good health (not recorded which). The sequencing input was blood, either unsorted or a sorted T cell fraction (not recorded which). The gene calls are TRBV29-1 and TRBJ2-3, with 7 bases aligning to TRBD2. CDR3 sequence: CSVTREGLGVADTQYF. The CDR3 nucleotides read TGCAGCGTCACTAGGGAGGGCCTGGGTGTGGCAGATACGCAGTATTTT.